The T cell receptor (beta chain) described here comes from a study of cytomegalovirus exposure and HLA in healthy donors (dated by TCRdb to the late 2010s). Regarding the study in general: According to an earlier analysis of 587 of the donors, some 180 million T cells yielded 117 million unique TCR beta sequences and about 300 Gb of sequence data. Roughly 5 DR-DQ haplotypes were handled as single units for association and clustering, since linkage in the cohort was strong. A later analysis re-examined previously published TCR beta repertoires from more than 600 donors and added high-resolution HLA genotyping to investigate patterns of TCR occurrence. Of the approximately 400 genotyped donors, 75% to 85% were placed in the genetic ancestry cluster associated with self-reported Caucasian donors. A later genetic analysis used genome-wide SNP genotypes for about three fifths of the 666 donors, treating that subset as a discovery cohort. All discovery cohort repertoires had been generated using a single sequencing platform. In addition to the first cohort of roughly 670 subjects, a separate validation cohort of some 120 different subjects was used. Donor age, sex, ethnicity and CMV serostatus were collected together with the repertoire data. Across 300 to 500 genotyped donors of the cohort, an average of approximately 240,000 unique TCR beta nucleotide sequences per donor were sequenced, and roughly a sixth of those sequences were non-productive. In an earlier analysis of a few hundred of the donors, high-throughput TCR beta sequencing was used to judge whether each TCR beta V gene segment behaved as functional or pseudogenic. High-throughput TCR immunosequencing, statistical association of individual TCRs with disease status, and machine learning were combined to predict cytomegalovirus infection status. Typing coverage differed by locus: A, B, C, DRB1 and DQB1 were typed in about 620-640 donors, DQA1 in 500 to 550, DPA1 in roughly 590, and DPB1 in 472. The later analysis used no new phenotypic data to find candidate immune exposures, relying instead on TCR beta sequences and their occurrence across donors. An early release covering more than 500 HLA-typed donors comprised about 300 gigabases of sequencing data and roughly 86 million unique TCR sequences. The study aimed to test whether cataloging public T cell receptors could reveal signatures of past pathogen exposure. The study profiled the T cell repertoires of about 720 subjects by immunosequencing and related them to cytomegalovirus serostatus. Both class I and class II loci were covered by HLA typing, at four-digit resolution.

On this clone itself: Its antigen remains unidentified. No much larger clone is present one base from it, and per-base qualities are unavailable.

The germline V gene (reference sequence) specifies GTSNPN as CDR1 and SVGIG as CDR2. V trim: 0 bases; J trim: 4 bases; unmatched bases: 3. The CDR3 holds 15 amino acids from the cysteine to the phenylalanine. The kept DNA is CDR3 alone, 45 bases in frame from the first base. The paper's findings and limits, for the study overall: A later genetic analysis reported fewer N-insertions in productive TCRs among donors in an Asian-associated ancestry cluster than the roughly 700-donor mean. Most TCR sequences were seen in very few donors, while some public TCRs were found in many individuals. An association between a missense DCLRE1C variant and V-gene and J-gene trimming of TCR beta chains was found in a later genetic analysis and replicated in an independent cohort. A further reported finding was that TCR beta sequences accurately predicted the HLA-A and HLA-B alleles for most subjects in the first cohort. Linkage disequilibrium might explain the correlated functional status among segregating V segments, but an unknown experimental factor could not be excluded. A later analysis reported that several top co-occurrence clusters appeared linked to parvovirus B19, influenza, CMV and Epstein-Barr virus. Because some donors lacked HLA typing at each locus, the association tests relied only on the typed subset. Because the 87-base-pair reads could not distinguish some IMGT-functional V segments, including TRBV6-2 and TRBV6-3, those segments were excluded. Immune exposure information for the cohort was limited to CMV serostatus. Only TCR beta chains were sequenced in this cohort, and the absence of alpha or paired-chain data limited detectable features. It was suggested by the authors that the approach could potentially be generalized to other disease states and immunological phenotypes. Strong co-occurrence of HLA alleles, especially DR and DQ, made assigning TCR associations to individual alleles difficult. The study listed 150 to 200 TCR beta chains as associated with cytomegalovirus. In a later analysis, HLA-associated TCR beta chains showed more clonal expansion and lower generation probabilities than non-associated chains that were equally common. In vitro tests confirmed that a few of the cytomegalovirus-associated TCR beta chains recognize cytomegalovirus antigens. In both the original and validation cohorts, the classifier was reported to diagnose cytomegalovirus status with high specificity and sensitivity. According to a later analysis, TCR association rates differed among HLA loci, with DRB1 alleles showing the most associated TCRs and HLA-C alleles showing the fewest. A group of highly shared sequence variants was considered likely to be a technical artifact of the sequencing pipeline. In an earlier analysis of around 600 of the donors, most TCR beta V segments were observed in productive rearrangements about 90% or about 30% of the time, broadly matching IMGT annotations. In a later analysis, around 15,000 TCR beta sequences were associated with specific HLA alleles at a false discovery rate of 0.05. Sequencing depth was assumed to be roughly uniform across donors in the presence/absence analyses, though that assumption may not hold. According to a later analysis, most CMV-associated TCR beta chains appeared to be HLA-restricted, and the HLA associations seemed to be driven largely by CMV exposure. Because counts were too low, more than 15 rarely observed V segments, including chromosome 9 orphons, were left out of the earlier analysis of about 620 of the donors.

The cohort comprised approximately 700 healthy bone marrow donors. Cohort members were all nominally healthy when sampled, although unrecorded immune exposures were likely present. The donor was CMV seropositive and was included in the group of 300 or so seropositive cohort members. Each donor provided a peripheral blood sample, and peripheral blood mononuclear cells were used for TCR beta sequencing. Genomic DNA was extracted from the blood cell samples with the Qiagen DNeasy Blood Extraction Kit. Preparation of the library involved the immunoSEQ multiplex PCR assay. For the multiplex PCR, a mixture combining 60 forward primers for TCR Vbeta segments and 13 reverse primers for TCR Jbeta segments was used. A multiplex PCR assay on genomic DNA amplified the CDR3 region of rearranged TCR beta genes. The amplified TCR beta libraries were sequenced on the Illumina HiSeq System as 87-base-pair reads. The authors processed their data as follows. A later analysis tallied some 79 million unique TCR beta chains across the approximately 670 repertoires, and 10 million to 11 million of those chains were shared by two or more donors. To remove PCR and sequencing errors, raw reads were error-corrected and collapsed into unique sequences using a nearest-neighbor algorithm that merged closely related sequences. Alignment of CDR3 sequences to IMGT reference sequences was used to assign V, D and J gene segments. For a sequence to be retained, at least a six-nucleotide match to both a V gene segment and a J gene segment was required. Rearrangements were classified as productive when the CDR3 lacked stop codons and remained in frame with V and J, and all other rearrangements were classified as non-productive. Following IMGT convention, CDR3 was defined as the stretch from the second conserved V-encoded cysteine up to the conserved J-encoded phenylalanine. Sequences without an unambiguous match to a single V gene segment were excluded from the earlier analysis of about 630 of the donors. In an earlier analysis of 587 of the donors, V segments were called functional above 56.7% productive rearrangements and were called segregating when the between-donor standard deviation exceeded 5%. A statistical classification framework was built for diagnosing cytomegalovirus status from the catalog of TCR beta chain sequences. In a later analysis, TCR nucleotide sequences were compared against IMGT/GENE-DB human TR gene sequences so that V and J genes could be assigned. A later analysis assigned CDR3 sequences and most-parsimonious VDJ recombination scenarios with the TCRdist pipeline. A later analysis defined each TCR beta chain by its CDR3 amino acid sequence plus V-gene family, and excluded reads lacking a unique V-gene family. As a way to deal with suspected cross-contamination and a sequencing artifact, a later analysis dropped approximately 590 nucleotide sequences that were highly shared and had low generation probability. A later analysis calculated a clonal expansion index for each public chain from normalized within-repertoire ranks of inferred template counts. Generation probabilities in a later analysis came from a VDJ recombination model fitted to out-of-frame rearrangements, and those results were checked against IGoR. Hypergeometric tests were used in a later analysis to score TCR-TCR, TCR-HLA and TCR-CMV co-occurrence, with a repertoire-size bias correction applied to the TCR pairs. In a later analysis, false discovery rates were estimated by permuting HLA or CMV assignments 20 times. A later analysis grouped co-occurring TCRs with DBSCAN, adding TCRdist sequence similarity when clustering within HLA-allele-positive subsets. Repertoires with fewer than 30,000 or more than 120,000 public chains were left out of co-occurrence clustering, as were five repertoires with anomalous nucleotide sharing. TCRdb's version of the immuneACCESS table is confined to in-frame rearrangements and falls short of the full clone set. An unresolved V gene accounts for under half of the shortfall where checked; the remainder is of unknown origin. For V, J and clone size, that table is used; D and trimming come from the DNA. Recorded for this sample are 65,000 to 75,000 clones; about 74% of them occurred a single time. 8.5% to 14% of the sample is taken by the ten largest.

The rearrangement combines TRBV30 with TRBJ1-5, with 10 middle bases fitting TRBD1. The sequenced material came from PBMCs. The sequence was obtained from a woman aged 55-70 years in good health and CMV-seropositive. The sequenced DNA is TGTGCCTGGAGTGTTAGGACAGGGGGTAATCAGCCCCAGCATTTT. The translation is CAWSVRTGGNQPQHF.